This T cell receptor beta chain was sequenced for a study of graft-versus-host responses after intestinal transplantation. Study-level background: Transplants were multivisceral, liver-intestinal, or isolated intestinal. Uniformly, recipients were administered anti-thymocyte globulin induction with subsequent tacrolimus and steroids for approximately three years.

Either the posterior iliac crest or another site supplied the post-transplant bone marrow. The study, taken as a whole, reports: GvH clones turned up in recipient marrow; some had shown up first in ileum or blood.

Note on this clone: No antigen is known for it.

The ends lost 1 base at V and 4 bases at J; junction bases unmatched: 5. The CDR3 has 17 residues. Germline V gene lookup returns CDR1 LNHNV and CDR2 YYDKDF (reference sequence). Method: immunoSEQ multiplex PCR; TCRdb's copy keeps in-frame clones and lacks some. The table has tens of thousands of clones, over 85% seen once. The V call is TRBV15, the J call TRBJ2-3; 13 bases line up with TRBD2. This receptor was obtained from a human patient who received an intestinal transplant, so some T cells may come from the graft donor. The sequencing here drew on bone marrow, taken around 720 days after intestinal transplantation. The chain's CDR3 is CATSRGGLAGPSDTQYF. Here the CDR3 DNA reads TGTGCCACCAGCAGAGGGGGACTAGCGGGACCGTCAGATACGCAGTATTTT. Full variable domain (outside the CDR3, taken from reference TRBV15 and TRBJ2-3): DAMVIQNPRYQVTQFGKPVTLSCSQTLNHNVMYWYQQKSSQAPKLLFHYYDKDFNNEADTPDNFQSRRPNTSFCFLDIRSPGLGDTAMYLCATSRGGLAGPSDTQYFGPGTRLTVL.